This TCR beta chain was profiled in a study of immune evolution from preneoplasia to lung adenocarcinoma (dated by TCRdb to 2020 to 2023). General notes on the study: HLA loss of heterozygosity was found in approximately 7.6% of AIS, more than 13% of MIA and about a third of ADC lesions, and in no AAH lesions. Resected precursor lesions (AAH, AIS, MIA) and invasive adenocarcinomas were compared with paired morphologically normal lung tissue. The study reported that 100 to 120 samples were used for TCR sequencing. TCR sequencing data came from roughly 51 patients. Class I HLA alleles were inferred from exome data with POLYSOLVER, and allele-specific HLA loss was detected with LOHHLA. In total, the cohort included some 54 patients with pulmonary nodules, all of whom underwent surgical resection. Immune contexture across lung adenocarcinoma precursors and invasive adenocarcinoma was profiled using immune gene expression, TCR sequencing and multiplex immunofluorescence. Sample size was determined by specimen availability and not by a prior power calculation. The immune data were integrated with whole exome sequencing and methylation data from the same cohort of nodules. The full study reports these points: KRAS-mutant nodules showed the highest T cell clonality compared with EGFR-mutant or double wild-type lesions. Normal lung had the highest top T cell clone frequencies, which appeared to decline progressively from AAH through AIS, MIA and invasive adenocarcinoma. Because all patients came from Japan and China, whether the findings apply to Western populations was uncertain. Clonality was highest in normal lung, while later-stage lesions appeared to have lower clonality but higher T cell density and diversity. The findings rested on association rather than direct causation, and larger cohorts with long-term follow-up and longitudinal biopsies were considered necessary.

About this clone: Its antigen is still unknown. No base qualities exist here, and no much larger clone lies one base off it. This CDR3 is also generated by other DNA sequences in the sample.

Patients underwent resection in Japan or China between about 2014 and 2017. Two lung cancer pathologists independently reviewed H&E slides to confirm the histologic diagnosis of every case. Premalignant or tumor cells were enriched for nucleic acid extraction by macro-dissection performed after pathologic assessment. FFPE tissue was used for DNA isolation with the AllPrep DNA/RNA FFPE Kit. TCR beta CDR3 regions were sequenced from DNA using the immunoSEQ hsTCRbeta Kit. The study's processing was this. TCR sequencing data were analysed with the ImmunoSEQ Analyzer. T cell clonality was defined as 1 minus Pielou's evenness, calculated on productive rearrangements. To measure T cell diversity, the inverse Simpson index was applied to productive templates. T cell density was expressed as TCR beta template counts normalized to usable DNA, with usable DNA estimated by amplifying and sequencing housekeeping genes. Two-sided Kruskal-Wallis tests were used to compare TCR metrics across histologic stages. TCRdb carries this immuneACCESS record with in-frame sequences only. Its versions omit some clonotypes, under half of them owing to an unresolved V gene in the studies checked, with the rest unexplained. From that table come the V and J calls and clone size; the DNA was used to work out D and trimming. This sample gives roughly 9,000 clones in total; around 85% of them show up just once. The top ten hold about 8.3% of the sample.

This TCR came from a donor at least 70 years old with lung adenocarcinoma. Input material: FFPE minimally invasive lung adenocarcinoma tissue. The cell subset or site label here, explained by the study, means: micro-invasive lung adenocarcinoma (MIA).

The CDR3 reads as follows: CASSQFAGTNEKLFF. The DNA reads as follows: TGTGCCAGCAGCCAATTCGCAGGGACTAATGAAAAACTGTTTTTT. The V and J genes are TRBV16 and TRBJ1-4, with TRBD1 as a weak D call on 5 bases. Its CDR3 holds 15 amino acids, cysteine through phenylalanine. Left in the record is the CDR3 DNA by itself, 45 bases read in frame from the first base. V is pared back by 1 base and J by 2 bases, with 8 bases lying between the germline termini. Via the germline V gene, CDR1 is KGHSY and CDR2 FQNENV.